Detailed here is one T cell receptor beta chain. The entry originates in a study of blood T cell repertoires in COVID-19. Study-wide background: Italy, Spain and the United States were the sources of the convalescent and acute COVID-19 samples. Sources were T cells, B-cell-depleted T cells, or PBMCs; the material itself was cDNA or gDNA.

Study processing details: Nucleated cell number was recorded as an estimate derived from reference gene primer amplification. Clones were read by immunoSEQ multiplex PCR, and TCRdb kept only the in-frame ones, dropping some. D and trimming were read from the DNA, whereas the V and J calls and clone size are those reported in that table. The table records roughly 260,000 clones, more than 90% of them present only once. The Seattle patients, enrolled during active infection, were followed longitudinally. Material for sequencing was peripheral blood. The TCR originated in a person under 35 with COVID-19, enrolled during active disease.

CDR3 sequence reads: CASSIGPWGEMNTEAFF. The CDR3 nucleotides read TGTGCCAGTAGTATAGGGCCGTGGGGGGAGATGAACACTGAAGCTTTCTTT. The chain uses TRBV19 and TRBJ1-1; D is perhaps TRBD1 (5 bases). The CDR3 has 17 amino acids. V shed 1 base and J shed 0 bases, with 15 bases lying between them. Germline assignment: CDR1 LNHDA and CDR2 SQIVND (reference sequence).